This T cell receptor (beta chain) was profiled in a study of blood T cell repertoires in COVID-19. This table comes from immunoSEQ multiplex PCR, and its TCRdb copy is limited to in-frame clones, with some not included. The data contain about 120,000 clones, around nine tenths of them singletons. This clonotype was obtained from a human donor with active COVID-19. The donor label of this sample is uncertain. Specimen: peripheral blood.

This chain's CDR3 is CASSIEAYSNQPQHF. CDR3 bases: TGTGCCAGTAGTATAGAGGCTTATAGCAATCAGCCCCAGCATTTT. The chain uses TRBV19 and TRBJ1-5; no reliable D call. V lost 0 bases to trimming and J lost 0 bases, with 6 bases between them. The CDR3 sequence is 15 residues long. Per germline, CDR1 LNHDA and CDR2 SQIVND (reference sequence).